Only a few counts were recorded for the clone carrying this TCR beta chain. Its target is unknown. This specimen belongs to a study of blood T cells in healthy people across ages. Whole-study results and caveats: With donor CMV status unknown, expanded clonotype changes were possibly confounded.

Combining a sample-barcoded 5' primer with a J-beta primer mix, a second PCR ran for 7 to 11 cycles. TCRdb independently ran MiXCR on the 5' RACE reads; one entry per CDR3 protein. This sample has nearly 800,000 distinct CDR3 sequences, with 20% to 30% found just once. This CDR3 is 12 amino acids long. Trimming shortened V by 7 bases and J by 2 bases, and 8 bases separated the two germline ends. This sample also belongs to another study, concerning T cells of mothers and their children.

The chain has TRBV12-3 or TRBV12-4 and TRBJ1-1; D unclear. The sequenced material came from blood. This clonotype was sampled from a boy between 5 and 17 years old in good health. Here the CDR3 reads CASKTGNTEAFF. The CDR3 nucleotides read TGTGCCAGCAAGACGGGAAACACTGAAGCTTTCTTT.